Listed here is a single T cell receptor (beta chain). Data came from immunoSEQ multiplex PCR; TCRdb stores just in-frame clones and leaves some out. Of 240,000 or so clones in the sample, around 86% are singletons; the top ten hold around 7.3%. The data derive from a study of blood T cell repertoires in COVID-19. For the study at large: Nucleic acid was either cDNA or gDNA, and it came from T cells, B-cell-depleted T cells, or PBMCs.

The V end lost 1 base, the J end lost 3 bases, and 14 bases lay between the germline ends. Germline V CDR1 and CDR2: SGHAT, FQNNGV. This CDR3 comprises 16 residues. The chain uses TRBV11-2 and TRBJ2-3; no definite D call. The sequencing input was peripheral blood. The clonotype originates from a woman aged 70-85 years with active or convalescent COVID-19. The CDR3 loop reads CASSLVGDMRTDTQYF. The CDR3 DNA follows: TGTGCCAGCAGCTTAGTTGGTGACATGAGAACAGATACGCAGTATTTT.